The 6 T cell receptor beta chains below come from one sample, sequenced in a study of blood T cell repertoires in COVID-19. Assay used: immunoSEQ multiplex PCR; TCRdb lists only in-frame clones, some missing. The sample contains 200,000 or so clones, more than 65% of which appear only once. Sequenced input: peripheral blood. The receptors were sampled from a man between 35 and 55 years old who had recovered from COVID-19.

The rearrangement links TRBV30 to TRBJ2-7, with 7 bases that match TRBD2. The CDR3 runs to 14 residues. The ends lost 1 base at V and 4 bases at J; junction bases unmatched: 7. Germline CDR1 GTSNPN, CDR2 SVGIG (reference sequence). The CDR3 protein is CAWSDGGSRYEQYF. The CDR3 region has the DNA TGTGCCTGGAGTGACGGCGGGAGTAGGTACGAGCAGTACTTC.

The gene calls are TRBV7-9 and TRBJ1-2, with TRBD1 matching over 8 bases. V shed 4 bases and J 4 bases; nucleotides not matched to a gene: 11. The CDR3 is 16 amino acids. CDR1 is SEHNR and CDR2 is FQNEAQ in the germline V gene (reference sequence). The CDR3 region has the DNA TGTGCCAGCAGCTACTCATCGACAGGGGAAGGCTATGGCTACACCTTC. It is translated as CASSYSSTGEGYGYTF.

This chain connects TRBV11-2 to TRBJ2-2, with 7 bases lining up with TRBD2. The junction had 11 bases not matched to a gene; V was cut back by 3 bases and J by 4 bases. This CDR3 contains 17 residues. Per the germline V gene, CDR1 is SGHAT and CDR2 is FQNNGV. The CDR3 loop is CASSFLSSGAVTGELFF. CDR3 nucleotide sequence: TGTGCCAGCAGCTTCTTATCGAGCGGGGCGGTCACCGGGGAGCTGTTTTTT.

The chain carries TRBV10-3 and TRBJ2-7; 7 bases align to TRBD2. The V gene's germline CDR1 is ENHRY and CDR2 SYGVKD. Trimming cost V 4 bases and J 1 base; bases outside gene matches: 7. This CDR3 region has 15 residues. The CDR3 coding sequence is TGTGCCATCAGTGGTGGCGGGGGAGGATCCTACGAGCAGTACTTC. Translation: CAISGGGGGSYEQYF.

V gene TRBV9 combines with J gene TRBJ2-5; 7 nucleotides agree with TRBD2. Trimming cost V 3 bases and J 4 bases; bases outside gene matches: 3. Germline V gene lookup returns CDR1 SGDLS and CDR2 YYNGEE. CDR3 length: 13 amino acids. This chain's CDR3 is CASSAAGLETQYF. The CDR3 nucleotides are TGTGCCAGCAGCGCAGCGGGGTTAGAGACCCAGTACTTC.

The chain links TRBV3-1 (or the pseudogene TRBV3-2) to TRBJ1-5, with D possibly TRBD1 on 5 matching bases. The CDR3 is 13 amino acids. Germline V gene sequence: CDR1 LGHDT, CDR2 YNNKEL (reference sequence). The ends were cut back, 4 bases at V and 5 bases at J, with 9 bases in the middle. CDR3 DNA sequence: TGTGCCAGCAGCCGACAGCGGGATCAGCCCCAGCATTTT. Translating it yields CASSRQRDQPQHF.